Listed here are 9 T cell receptor beta chains from one sample, sequenced in a study of blood T cells in healthy people across ages. PCR was performed a second time for about 7 to 12 cycles using a sample-barcoded 5' primer and a J-beta primer mix. Using its own MiXCR run on the 5' RACE reads, TCRdb lists one record per CDR3 protein. The data show around 990,000 distinct CDR3 sequences, with around 25% seen just once and around 0.7% held by the top ten. The sample also formed part of further work on T cells of mothers and their children.

The specimen sequenced was blood. Source of these receptors: a girl aged 2 to 9 in good health.

To note about this clonotype: This is likely a read error, given that the CDR3 carries no conserved phenylalanine or tryptophan at its end. The chain recombines TRBV12-5 with TRBJ1-5; D may be TRBD1 (5 bases). From germline, CDR1 is LGHNT and CDR2 FRNRAP. This CDR3 has 13 amino acids. Trimming stripped 4 bases from V and 6 bases from J, with 10 bases between. The CDR3 protein is CASGSLRGQPQHL. CDR3 DNA: TGTGCTAGTGGTTCCTTAAGGGGTCAGCCCCAGCATCTT.

The sample holds a few counts of this clonotype. This sequence joins TRBV5-1 and TRBJ2-5; D perhaps matches TRBD1 (6 bases). CDR1 and CDR2 from the germline V gene are SGHRS and YFSETQ. Trimming stripped 4 bases from V and 0 bases from J, with 7 bases between. The CDR3 consists of 13 residues. In nucleotides, the CDR3 is TGCGCCAGCAGCACAGGGAACCAAGAGACCCAGTACTTC. This encodes CASSTGNQETQYF.

The chain joins TRBV6-2 or TRBV6-3 to TRBJ1-2; D call uncertain. The length of the CDR3 is 14 residues. From germline, CDR1 is MNHEY and CDR2 SVGEGT. Trimming cost V 2 bases and J 0 bases, with 7 bases left between them. In nucleotides, the CDR3 is TGTGCCAGCAGTTACCCCGGAGCTAACTATGGCTACACCTTC. The encoded protein is CASSYPGANYGYTF.

This clonotype has just a few counts. This rearrangement joins TRBV11-2 to TRBJ2-2; 8 bases line up with TRBD2. The CDR3 consists of 17 residues. V shed 6 bases and J 4 bases; nucleotides not matched to a gene: 13. Germline V lookup: CDR1 SGHAT, CDR2 FQNNGV. CDR3 sequence reads: CASSPAGAGYLTGELFF. Written as DNA, the CDR3 is TGTGCCAGCAGTCCAGCGGGGGCGGGATACCTCACCGGGGAGCTGTTTTTT. Drawing the rest from reference TRBV11-2 and TRBJ2-2, the complete variable domain is EAGVAQSPRYKIIEKRQSVAFWCNPISGHATLYWYQQILGQGPKLLIQFQNNGVVDDSQLPKDRFSAERLKGVDSTLKIQPAKLEDSAVYLCASSPAGAGYLTGELFFGEGSRLTVL.

This clonotype was counted between two and nine times. The chain recombines TRBV4-1 with TRBJ2-1; D ambiguous. Germline CDR1 and CDR2: MGHRA and YSYEKL. The germline V and J ends were trimmed by 0 bases and 6 bases, with 9 bases remaining between them. The CDR3 length is 14 residues. The CDR3: CASSQDNLANEQFF. The CDR3 DNA reads TGCGCCAGCAGCCAAGATAACCTTGCCAATGAGCAGTTCTTC.

V and J are TRBV28 and TRBJ2-3, with D possibly being TRBD1 (5 bases). The CDR3 has 15 amino acids. Germline CDR1 is MDHEN and CDR2 is SYDVKM. Deletions cut 8 bases from V and 3 bases from J, with 18 bases between. CDR3: CASPIPGRETDTQYF. CDR3 DNA sequence: TGTGCCAGCCCTATCCCAGGGCGTGAGACAGATACGCAGTATTTT. Full variable domain (missing parts from reference TRBV28 and TRBJ2-3): DVKVTQSSRYLVKRTGEKVFLECVQDMDHENMFWYRQDPGLGLRLIYFSYDVKMKEKGDIPEGYSVSREKKERFSLILESASTNQTSMYLCASPIPGRETDTQYFGPGTRLTVL.

The chain couples TRBV6-1 to TRBJ1-2; 9 bases map to TRBD1. The CDR3 covers 13 residues. Per the germline V gene, CDR1 is MNHNS and CDR2 is SASEGT. Trimming at V came to 6 bases and at J to 5 bases, leaving 4 bases not matched to a gene. The CDR3 sequence: CASRWTGEYGYTF. The CDR3, as DNA: TGTGCCAGCAGGTGGACAGGGGAGTATGGCTACACCTTC.

The chain joins TRBV7-2 to TRBJ1-1, with a weak D call TRBD1 (6 bases). The CDR3 sequence is 15 residues long. The germline V and J ends were trimmed by 2 bases and 1 base, with 11 bases remaining between them. Germline V gene sequence: CDR1 SGHTA, CDR2 FQGNSA. DNA of the CDR3: TGTGCCAGCAGCTTAACCTCGACAGGGAACACTGAAGCTTTCTTT. It is translated as CASSLTSTGNTEAFF.

The chain recombines TRBV18 with TRBJ1-2, with a weak D call TRBD1 (5 bases). Trimming took off 3 bases at V and 4 bases at J, with 15 bases between the two ends. CDR3 length: 15 residues. Germline V gene lookup returns CDR1 KGHSH and CDR2 LQKENI. The CDR3 DNA reads TGTGCCAGCTCACCTGTAAAGGGGTGGGGCTATGGCTACACCTTC. It codes for CASSPVKGWGYGYTF.